This paragraph covers one T cell receptor beta chain sequence. This sample is drawn from a study of blood T cell repertoires in COVID-19. Study overall: COVID-19 samples from acute and convalescent phases originated in the United States, Italy and Spain.

Measured with immunoSEQ multiplex PCR; TCRdb has only the in-frame clones, and not every one. The data hold tens of thousands of clones, with about three quarters observed a single time. Sequencing was done on a sample of peripheral blood. The TCR originated in a man aged 50-60 years with active or convalescent COVID-19.

CDR3 protein: CASSRGTGNTIYF. DNA of the CDR3: TGTGCCAGCAGCCGAGGGACTGGAAACACCATATATTTT. This rearrangement joins TRBV5-4 to TRBJ1-3; no clear D. Trimming shortened V by 4 bases and J by 2 bases, and 7 bases separated the two germline ends. Germline CDR1 and CDR2: SGHNT and YYREEE (reference sequence). This CDR3 region has 13 residues.